What follows describes a single T cell receptor beta chain. Its antigen remains unidentified. Nothing much larger sits one base from this clone, and base qualities are not available. To prepare the library, the immunoSEQ multiplex PCR assay was applied. A mixture of 60 forward primers for TCR Vbeta segments and 13 reverse primers for TCR Jbeta segments was used in the multiplex PCR. Amplification of the CDR3 region of rearranged TCR beta genes was performed with a multiplex PCR assay on genomic DNA. On the Illumina HiSeq System, the amplified TCR beta libraries were sequenced as 87-base-pair reads. On the study's bioinformatics: Across the 500 to 850 repertoires, a later analysis counted 60 million to 90 million unique TCR beta chains, around 10 million of which were shared by at least two donors. A nearest-neighbor algorithm error-corrected the raw reads and collapsed the reads into unique sequences, merging closely related sequences to remove PCR and sequencing errors. CDR3 sequences were aligned to IMGT reference sequences to assign V, D and J gene segments. Each retained sequence needed at least a six-nucleotide match to both a V gene segment and a J gene segment. A rearrangement counted as productive if the CDR3 had no stop codons and remained in frame with V and J, and every other rearrangement counted as non-productive. CDR3 was defined according to IMGT convention as the region running from the second conserved V-encoded cysteine to the conserved J-encoded phenylalanine. In an earlier analysis of more than 550 of the donors, sequences lacking an unambiguous match to a single V gene segment were excluded. An earlier analysis of a few hundred of the donors called V segments functional above 56.7% productive rearrangements and segregating when the between-donor standard deviation exceeded 5%. A statistical classification framework was built for diagnosing cytomegalovirus status from the catalog of TCR beta chain sequences. In a later analysis, V and J genes were assigned by comparing TCR nucleotide sequences against IMGT/GENE-DB human TR gene sequences. In a later analysis, CDR3 sequences and most-parsimonious VDJ recombination scenarios were assigned using the TCRdist pipeline. A later analysis defined each TCR beta chain by its CDR3 amino acid sequence plus V-gene family, and excluded reads lacking a unique V-gene family. To address suspected cross-contamination and a sequencing artifact, a later analysis removed roughly 640 highly shared, low-generation-probability nucleotide sequences. In a later analysis, a clonal expansion index was calculated for each public chain from normalized within-repertoire ranks of inferred template counts. In a later analysis, generation probabilities were computed using a VDJ recombination model fitted to out-of-frame rearrangements, and the results were checked against IGoR. A later analysis scored TCR-TCR, TCR-HLA and TCR-CMV co-occurrence with hypergeometric tests, applying a repertoire-size bias correction to TCR pairs. To estimate false discovery rates, a later analysis permuted the HLA or CMV assignments 20 times. In a later analysis, co-occurring TCRs were grouped using DBSCAN, and TCRdist sequence similarity was added for clustering within HLA-allele-positive subsets. Co-occurrence clustering excluded repertoires with fewer than 30,000 or more than 120,000 public chains, plus five with anomalous nucleotide sharing. As stored in TCRdb, this immuneACCESS dataset retains in-frame rearrangements with V and J assigned. A fraction of the clones does not appear; measured against another copy, unresolved V genes explain less than half of the discrepancy, and the remainder lacks a known reason. The V and J calls and clone size come from that table; D and trimming were worked out from the DNA. Across this sample there are about 180,000 clones, with approximately 79% seen only once. About 0.72% of the sample belongs to the ten largest clones.

The data are from a study of cytomegalovirus exposure and HLA in healthy donors (dated by TCRdb to the late 2010s). Background for the entire study: An earlier analysis of 587 of the donors reported 250 to 350 Gb of sequence data and 117 million unique TCR beta sequences from some 180 million T cells. Roughly 300 gigabases of sequencing data and some 85 million unique TCR sequences were included in an early release covering 500 to 750 HLA-typed donors. Among the roughly 370 genotyped donors, 81% belonged to the genetic ancestry cluster associated with self-reported Caucasian donors. The study aimed to test whether signatures of past pathogen exposure could be identified by cataloging public T cell receptors. The T cell repertoires of 666 subjects were profiled by immunosequencing and related to cytomegalovirus serostatus. Along with the roughly 610-subject first cohort, a separate validation cohort of over 90 different subjects was used. To predict cytomegalovirus infection status, the study brought together high-throughput TCR immunosequencing, statistical association of individual TCRs with disease status, and machine learning. A later analysis re-examined previously published TCR beta repertoires from more than 550 donors and added high-resolution HLA genotyping to investigate patterns of TCR occurrence. Rather than using new phenotypic data, the later analysis identified candidate immune exposures from TCR beta sequences and from how often those sequences occurred across donors. An earlier analysis of several hundred of the donors used high-throughput TCR beta sequencing to judge whether each TCR beta V gene segment behaved as functional or pseudogenic. Donor age, sex, ethnicity and CMV serostatus were compiled together with the repertoire data. In a later genetic analysis, genome-wide SNP genotypes for about 55% of the 666 donors were used, and that subset was treated as a discovery cohort. All discovery cohort repertoires had been generated on a single sequencing platform. Both class I and class II loci were covered by HLA typing, at four-digit resolution. Typing coverage differed by locus: A, B, C, DRB1 and DQB1 were typed in about 620-630 donors, DQA1 in approximately 520, DPA1 in approximately 610, and DPB1 in just under 490. Because of strong linkage in the cohort, roughly five DR-DQ haplotypes were treated as single units for association and clustering. On average, roughly 240,000 unique TCR beta nucleotide sequences were sequenced per donor among roughly 430 genotyped donors of the cohort, with 15% to 20% of those sequences being non-productive. Beyond this particular receptor, the publication reports: Most TCR sequences were seen in very few donors, while some public TCRs were found in many individuals. The earlier analysis of some 540 of the donors excluded around 17 rarely observed V segments, including chromosome 9 orphons, because counts were too low. The classifier was reported to diagnose cytomegalovirus status with high specificity and sensitivity in both the original cohort and the validation cohort. When HLA alleles, especially DR and DQ, strongly co-occurred, attributing TCR associations to individual alleles was difficult. In vitro tests confirmed that a few of the cytomegalovirus-associated TCR beta chains recognize cytomegalovirus antigens. In a later analysis, TCR association rates were found to vary across HLA loci, with the most associated TCRs seen for DRB1 alleles and the fewest for HLA-C alleles. In a later analysis, HLA-associated TCR beta chains were found to be more clonally expanded and to have lower generation probabilities than equally common non-associated chains. In the study, about 150 TCR beta chains were listed as associated with cytomegalovirus. In a later analysis, several top co-occurrence clusters were reported to appear linked to parvovirus B19, influenza, CMV and Epstein-Barr virus. Some IMGT-functional V segments, including TRBV6-2 and TRBV6-3, could not be told apart with the 87-base-pair reads, so those segments were excluded. Roughly uniform sequencing depth across donors was assumed in presence/absence analyses, although this assumption may not hold. Most CMV-associated TCR beta chains appeared to be HLA-restricted in a later analysis, and the HLA associations seemed to be driven largely by CMV exposure. V-gene and J-gene trimming of TCR beta chains was associated with a missense DCLRE1C variant in a later genetic analysis, and the association was replicated in an independent cohort. Because HLA typing was missing for some donors at each locus, association tests included only the typed subset. An earlier analysis of some 560 of the donors showed that most TCR beta V segments appeared in productive rearrangements either about 87% or about 30% of the time, which broadly matched IMGT annotations. In a later genetic analysis, fewer N-insertions in productive TCRs were reported among donors in an Asian-associated ancestry cluster than the approximately 710-donor mean. At a false discovery rate of 0.05, a later analysis linked some 17,000 TCR beta sequences to specific HLA alleles. The authors suggested that the approach could potentially be generalized to other disease states and immunological phenotypes. Linkage disequilibrium might explain the correlated functional status among segregating V segments, but an unknown experimental factor could not be excluded. A cluster of highly shared sequence variants was judged likely to represent a technical artifact of the sequencing pipeline. This cohort had only TCR beta chains sequenced, and the lack of alpha or paired-chain data limited which features could be detected. A further reported finding was that TCR beta sequences accurately predicted the HLA-A and HLA-B alleles for most subjects in the first cohort. Immune exposure information for the cohort was limited to CMV serostatus.

The cohort comprised 666 healthy bone marrow donors. At the time of sampling, all cohort members were nominally healthy, though unrecorded immune exposures were likely present. The donor tested CMV seronegative, placing the donor among the roughly 400 seronegative members of the cohort. A peripheral blood sample was provided by each donor, and peripheral blood mononuclear cells were used for TCR beta sequencing. The Qiagen DNeasy Blood Extraction Kit was used to extract genomic DNA from the blood cell samples. Its CDR3 holds 13 amino acids, cysteine through phenylalanine. Only the CDR3 part of the read is kept: 39 bases, read in frame from the first base. V ends up 9 bases short and J 6 bases short, with an unmatched junction base count of 6. CDR1 MNHEY and CDR2 SMNVEV were looked up in the germline V gene (reference sequence).

The V and J segments used are TRBV27 and TRBJ1-2; 11 junctional bases match TRBD1. Specimen: PBMCs. This sequence was found in a woman aged 40 to 55 in good health and CMV-seronegative. In nucleotide form, the sequence is TGTGCCAGTCGGGACAGGGGGGTGGATGGCTACACCTTC. This yields the protein CASRDRGVDGYTF.